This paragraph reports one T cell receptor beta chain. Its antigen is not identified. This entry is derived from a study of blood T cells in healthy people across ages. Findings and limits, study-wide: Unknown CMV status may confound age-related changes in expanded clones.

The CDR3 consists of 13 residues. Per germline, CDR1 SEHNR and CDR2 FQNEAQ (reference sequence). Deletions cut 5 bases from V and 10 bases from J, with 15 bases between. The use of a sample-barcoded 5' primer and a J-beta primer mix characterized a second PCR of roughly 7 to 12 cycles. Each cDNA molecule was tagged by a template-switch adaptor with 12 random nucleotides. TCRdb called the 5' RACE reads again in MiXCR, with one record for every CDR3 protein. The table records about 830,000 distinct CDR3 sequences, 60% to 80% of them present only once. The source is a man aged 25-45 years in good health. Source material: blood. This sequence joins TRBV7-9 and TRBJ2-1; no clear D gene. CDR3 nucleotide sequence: TGTGCCAGCAGCCCCGGCGGACCGTACGAGCAGTTCTTC. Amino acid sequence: CASSPGGPYEQFF.